A single sample gave rise to the 22 T cell receptor beta chains below, sequenced in a study of shared clonotypes between healthy human individuals. Sequencing was performed with immunoSEQ multiplex PCR; in TCRdb, only in-frame clones are kept and a portion is missing. In the table there are roughly 810,000 clones, 96% of which are singletons. Selected positively for CCR7 and CD45RO-negative, naive CD8 cells excluded terminally differentiated effector memory CD45RA+ cells. Sequenced sample: naive CD8+ T cells sorted from blood. These receptors all stem from a man aged 25 to 40 in good health.

As DNA, the CDR3 is TGTGCCAGCAGTGGTCAGGGGGCCCGGGACACCGGGGAGCTGTTTTTT. Its protein is CASSGQGARDTGELFF. This chain joins TRBV28 and TRBJ2-2, with TRBD1 matching over 8 bases. From germline, CDR1 is MDHEN and CDR2 SYDVKM. The CDR3 has 16 amino acids. V shed 5 bases and J 3 bases; nucleotides not matched to a gene: 8.

The rearrangement links TRBV7-9 to TRBJ2-3, with D uncertain. Germline lookup yields CDR1 SEHNR and CDR2 FQNEAQ (reference sequence). This CDR3 has 14 amino acids. V shed 4 bases and J shed 5 bases, with 13 bases lying between them. CDR3 DNA sequence: TGTGCCAGCAGCTATTCCTCAGTCGGAGATACGCAGTATTTT. It yields the protein CASSYSSVGDTQYF.

The rearrangement links TRBV28 to TRBJ2-3, with 10 bases identical to TRBD2. The V and J ends lost 7 bases and 0 bases, in that order; junction bases with no gene match: 16. The germline V gene has CDR1 MDHEN and CDR2 SYDVKM. The length of the CDR3 is 19 residues. The CDR3 DNA reads TGTGCCAGCACACCCTCGGTGGGCGGACTAGCGGCTAGCACAGATACGCAGTATTTT. Translating it yields CASTPSVGGLAASTDTQYF.

This chain joins TRBV19 and TRBJ2-7, with D possibly being TRBD1 (5 bases). This CDR3 contains 9 residues. V was clipped by 10 bases and J by 9 bases, with 10 bases between them. The V gene's germline CDR1 is LNHDA and CDR2 SQIVND (reference sequence). The CDR3 protein is CAMTDRQYF. The CDR3 DNA reads TGTGCCATGACCGACAGGCAGTACTTC.

The chain is built from TRBV7-6 and TRBJ1-1; perhaps TRBD1 as D (5 bases). The CDR3 sequence is 14 residues long. Germline CDR1 SGHVS, CDR2 FNYEAQ. Trimming removed 1 base at V and 4 bases at J, with 10 bases between. The CDR3 region is CASSLEAGRTEAFF. The DNA of the CDR3 is TGTGCCAGCAGCTTAGAGGCAGGGCGCACTGAAGCTTTCTTT. Full variable domain (remainder filled in from reference TRBV7-6 and TRBJ1-1): GAGVSQSPRYKVTKRGQDVALRCDPISGHVSLYWYRQALGQGPEFLTYFNYEAQQDKSGLPNDRFSAERPEGSISTLTIQRTEQRDSAMYRCASSLEAGRTEAFFGQGTRLTVV.

As for this clone: This may be a read error, as it is one base from a much larger clone. The identical CDR3 is also encoded by other nucleotide sequences in the sample. The chain has TRBV27 and TRBJ2-7, with 11 bases lining up with TRBD1. The germline V gene has CDR1 MNHEY and CDR2 SMNVEV (reference sequence). After removal of 5 bases from V and 3 bases from J, the junction contained 3 bases not matched to a gene. The CDR3 has 14 amino acids. As DNA, the CDR3 is TGTGCCAGCAGTAGCGGGACAGGGGGCTACGAGCAGTACTTC. It codes for CASSSGTGGYEQYF.

The V gene is TRBV25-1, the J gene TRBJ2-5, with D unresolved. The CDR3 is 14 amino acids. Trimming took 0 bases from V and 1 from J, leaving 6 bases between them. Germline values: CDR1 MGHDK, CDR2 SYGVNS. DNA for the CDR3: TGTGCCAGCAGTGAATACCAAGCCCAAGAGACCCAGTACTTC. Translating gives CASSEYQAQETQYF.

The chain combines TRBV6-5 with TRBJ2-7; TRBD1 agrees at 7 bases. V trimming: 6 bases; J trimming: 6 bases; junction bases outside the gene matches: 8. The CDR3 is made up of 13 amino acids. The V gene's germline CDR1 is MNHEY and CDR2 SVGAGI. CDR3 sequence reads: CASSPGTASEQYF. Here the CDR3 DNA reads TGTGCCAGCAGCCCCGGGACAGCTAGCGAGCAGTACTTC.

Turning to this clone: The sample has other DNA sequences that encode this CDR3 too. The chain couples TRBV5-1 to TRBJ1-2; unclear D gene. Germline CDR1 and CDR2: SGHRS and YFSETQ. V lost 1 base, J lost 8 bases, and 12 bases lay in between. This CDR3 has 13 residues. The chain's CDR3 is CASSLRSAGGYTF. In nucleotides, the CDR3 is TGCGCCAGCAGCTTGAGGTCGGCTGGCGGCTACACCTTC.

The chain employs TRBV5-5 and TRBJ2-7; TRBD2 aligns across 7 bases. V was clipped by 9 bases and J by 0 bases; unmatched bases: 9. The CDR3 is 14 amino acids. The germline gives CDR1 SGHKS, CDR2 YYEKEE (reference sequence). The CDR3 loop reads CATSLADGSYEQYF. Written as DNA, the CDR3 is TGTGCCACCTCCCTAGCGGATGGCTCCTACGAGCAGTACTTC.

This chain connects TRBV29-1 to TRBJ2-1; 7 bases fit TRBD2. CDR3 length equals 16 residues. Looked up from germline, CDR1 is SQVTM and CDR2 is ANQGSEA. V trimming: 2 bases; J trimming: 4 bases; junction bases outside the gene matches: 11. The CDR3 coding sequence is TGCAGCGTTGAAAAAGATGCGGGAGTGTTTTACAATGAGCAGTTCTTC. Encoded protein: CSVEKDAGVFYNEQFF.

This rearrangement joins TRBV10-1 to TRBJ2-1; 9 nucleotides agree with TRBD1. Germline V gene lookup returns CDR1 WNHNN and CDR2 SYGVQD (reference sequence). The CDR3 sequence is 16 residues long. V gave up 3 bases and J gave up 2 bases; unmatched junction bases: 5. The chain's CDR3 is CASSDPGTGPYNEQFF. CDR3 nucleotides: TGCGCCAGCAGTGACCCCGGGACAGGGCCCTACAATGAGCAGTTCTTC.

The chain joins TRBV30 to TRBJ1-2, with D perhaps matching TRBD1 (5 bases). Germline assignment: CDR1 GTSNPN and CDR2 SVGIG (reference sequence). This CDR3 is 14 amino acids long. The V end was cut by 0 bases, the J end by 7 bases, with 15 bases between. CDR3 DNA sequence: TGTGCCTGGAGTGTTCTCGGGGGAATGACTGGCTACACCTTC. It specifies CAWSVLGGMTGYTF.

The chain employs TRBV11-2 and TRBJ2-7; the match to TRBD1 covers 9 bases. This CDR3 is 14 amino acids long. The trim removed 5 bases at V and 5 bases at J, leaving 7 bases unmatched. Germline CDR1 is SGHAT and CDR2 is FQNNGV. The CDR3 sequence is CASSPPGQGNEQYF. DNA of the CDR3: TGTGCCAGCAGCCCACCGGGACAGGGTAACGAGCAGTACTTC.

V is TRBV29-1 and J is TRBJ2-6; no definite D call. This CDR3 has 14 residues. Trimming cost V 3 bases and J 0 bases, with 6 bases left between them. Germline-derived CDR1 and CDR2 are SQVTM and ANQGSEA. The CDR3: CSVDNNSGANVLTF. In DNA, the CDR3 is TGCAGCGTTGACAACAACTCTGGGGCCAACGTCCTGACTTTC.

The J gene is TRBJ2-2, the V gene TRBV4-3; D is undetermined. V was shortened by 1 base and J by 8 bases, with 14 bases between the two germline ends. Germline values: CDR1 LGHNA, CDR2 YSLEER. The CDR3 loop spans 15 amino acids. The chain's CDR3 is CASSQGDLSGGELFF. CDR3 sequence (DNA): TGCGCCAGCAGCCAAGGTGATCTTAGTGGTGGGGAGCTGTTTTTT.

In this sample, this clone turned up a few times. Other DNA sequences from this sample encode an identical CDR3 as well. The V call is TRBV7-6, the J call TRBJ2-7; 11 bases are shared with TRBD1. The V segment lost 5 bases and the J segment 3 bases; nucleotides outside the gene matches: 3. Germline V gene lookup returns CDR1 SGHVS and CDR2 FNYEAQ. This CDR3 spans 14 amino acids. The CDR3 region has the DNA TGTGCCAGCAGCCCGGGGACAGGGGGCTACGAGCAGTACTTC. It yields the protein CASSPGTGGYEQYF.

Here the CDR3 reads CASRLSSSEYSYNEQFF. DNA of the CDR3: TGCGCCAGCAGATTAAGTAGTAGCGAATACTCCTACAATGAGCAGTTCTTC. This rearrangement joins TRBV23-1 to TRBJ2-1; the D gene is possibly TRBD2 (5 bases). TRBV23-1 is assigned to the ORF class and has an uncertain function. Trimming took 6 bases from V and 0 from J, leaving 18 bases between them. The CDR3 totals 17 residues.

This chain joins TRBV19 and TRBJ2-1, with D hard to call. Trimming cost V 3 bases and J 6 bases, with 9 bases left between them. The CDR3 spans 13 residues. In germline, CDR1 is LNHDA, CDR2 SQIVND (reference sequence). This chain's CDR3 is CASSIVASNEQFF. For the CDR3, the DNA is TGTGCCAGTAGTATCGTGGCTAGCAATGAGCAGTTCTTC.

The chain has TRBV14 and TRBJ2-2, with D tentatively TRBD1 or TRBD2 (5 bases each). The CDR3 totals 15 residues. V gave up 1 base and J gave up 6 bases, with 12 bases separating them. Germline assignment: CDR1 SGHDN and CDR2 FVKESK. DNA for the CDR3: TGTGCCAGCAGCCAAGCTCCTACGGGGCCCGGGGAGCTGTTTTTT. Encoded protein: CASSQAPTGPGELFF. Combining the CDR3 with reference TRBV14 and TRBJ2-2 gives the whole variable domain EAGVTQFPSHSVIEKGQTVTLRCDPISGHDNLYWYRRVMGKEIKFLLHFVKESKQDESGMPNNRFLAERTGGTYSTLKVQPAELEDSGVYFCASSQAPTGPGELFFGEGSRLTVL.

The chain has TRBV4-3 and TRBJ2-7; 8 bases agree with TRBD2. V was clipped by 4 bases and J by 7 bases; unmatched bases: 6. The CDR3 spans 13 residues. From germline, CDR1 is LGHNA and CDR2 YSLEER. CDR3 protein: CASSRGLANEQYF. CDR3 DNA sequence: TGCGCCAGCAGCCGAGGACTAGCTAATGAGCAGTACTTC.

This chain joins TRBV7-9 and TRBJ2-1, with 8 bases lining up with TRBD2. This CDR3 has 17 amino acids. Germline V gives CDR1 SEHNR, CDR2 FQNEAQ (reference sequence). Trimming at V came to 0 bases and at J to 4 bases, leaving 8 bases not matched to a gene. This chain's CDR3 is CASSLASLAGAYNEQFF. CDR3 DNA: TGTGCCAGCAGCTTAGCCTCTCTAGCGGGCGCATACAATGAGCAGTTCTTC.